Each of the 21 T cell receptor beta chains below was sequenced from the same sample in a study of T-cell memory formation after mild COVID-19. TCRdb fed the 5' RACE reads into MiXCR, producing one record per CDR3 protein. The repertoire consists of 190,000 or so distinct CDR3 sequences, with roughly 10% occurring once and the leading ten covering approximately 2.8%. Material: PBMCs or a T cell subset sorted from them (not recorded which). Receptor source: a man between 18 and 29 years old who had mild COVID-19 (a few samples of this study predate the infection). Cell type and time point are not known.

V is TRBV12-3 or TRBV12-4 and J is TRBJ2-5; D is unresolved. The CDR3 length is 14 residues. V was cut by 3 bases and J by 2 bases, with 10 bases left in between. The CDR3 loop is CASSFRQPQETQYF. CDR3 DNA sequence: TGTGCCAGCAGTTTCAGGCAGCCACAAGAGACCCAGTACTTC.

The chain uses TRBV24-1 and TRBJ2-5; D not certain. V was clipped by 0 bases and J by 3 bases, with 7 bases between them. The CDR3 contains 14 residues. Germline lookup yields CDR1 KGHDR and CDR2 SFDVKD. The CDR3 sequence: CATSDLGGEETQYF. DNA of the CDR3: TGTGCCACCAGTGATTTGGGCGGAGAAGAGACCCAGTACTTC.

CDR3 in DNA: TGTGCCACCCCAAGGAGGCTTTCTTACGAGCAGTACGTC. It encodes CATPRRLSYEQYV. This chain joins TRBV24-1 and TRBJ2-7; tentatively, D is TRBD2 (5 bases). CDR3 length: 13 residues. V lost 9 bases to trimming and J lost 4 bases, with 15 bases between them. Germline assignment: CDR1 KGHDR and CDR2 SFDVKD.

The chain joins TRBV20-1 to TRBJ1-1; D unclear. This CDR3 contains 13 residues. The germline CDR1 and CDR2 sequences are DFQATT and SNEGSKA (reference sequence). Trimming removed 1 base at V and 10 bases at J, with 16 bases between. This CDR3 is CSARAEDARGAFF. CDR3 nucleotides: TGCAGTGCTAGAGCTGAGGATGCCCGAGGAGCTTTCTTT.

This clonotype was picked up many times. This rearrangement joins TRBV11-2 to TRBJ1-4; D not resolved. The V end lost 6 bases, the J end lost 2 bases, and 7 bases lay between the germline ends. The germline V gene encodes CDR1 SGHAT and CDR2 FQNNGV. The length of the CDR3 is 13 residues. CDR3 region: CASSGVTNEKLFF. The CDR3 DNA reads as TGTGCCAGCAGTGGGGTTACTAATGAAAAACTGTTTTTT. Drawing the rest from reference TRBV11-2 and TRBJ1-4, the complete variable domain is EAGVAQSPRYKIIEKRQSVAFWCNPISGHATLYWYQQILGQGPKLLIQFQNNGVVDDSQLPKDRFSAERLKGVDSTLKIQPAKLEDSAVYLCASSGVTNEKLFFGSGTQLSVL.

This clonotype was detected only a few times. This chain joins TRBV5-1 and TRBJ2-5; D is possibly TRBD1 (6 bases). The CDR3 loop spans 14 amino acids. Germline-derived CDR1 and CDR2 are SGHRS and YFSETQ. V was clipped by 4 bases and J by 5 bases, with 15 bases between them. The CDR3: CASSRTGYRETQYF. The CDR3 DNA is TGCGCCAGCAGCCGTACAGGGTATCGGGAGACCCAGTACTTC. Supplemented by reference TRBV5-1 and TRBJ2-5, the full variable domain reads KAGVTQTPRYLIKTRGQQVTLSCSPISGHRSVSWYQQTPGQGLQFLFEYFSETQRNKGNFPGRFSGRQFSNSRSEMNVSTLELGDSALYLCASSRTGYRETQYFGPGTRLLVL.

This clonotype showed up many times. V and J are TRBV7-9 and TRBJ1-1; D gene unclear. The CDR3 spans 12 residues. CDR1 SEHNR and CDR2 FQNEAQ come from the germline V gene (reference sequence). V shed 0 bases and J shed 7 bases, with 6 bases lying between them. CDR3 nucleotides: TGTGCCAGCAGCTTAGCCCGGGGTGAAGCTTTCTTT. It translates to CASSLARGEAFF.

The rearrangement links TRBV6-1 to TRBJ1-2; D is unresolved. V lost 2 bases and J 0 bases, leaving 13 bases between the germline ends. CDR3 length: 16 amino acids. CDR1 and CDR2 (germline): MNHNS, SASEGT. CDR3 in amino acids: CASSEHAEQPNYGYTF. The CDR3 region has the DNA TGTGCCAGCAGTGAACATGCAGAACAGCCTAACTATGGCTACACCTTC.

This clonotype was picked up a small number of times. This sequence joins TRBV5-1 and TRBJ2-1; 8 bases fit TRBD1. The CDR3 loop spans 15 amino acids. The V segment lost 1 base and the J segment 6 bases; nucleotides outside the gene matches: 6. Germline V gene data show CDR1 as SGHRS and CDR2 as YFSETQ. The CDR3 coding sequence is TGCGCCAGCAGCTTGTGGCAGGGGGCTCCCAATGAGCAGTTCTTC. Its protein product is CASSLWQGAPNEQFF. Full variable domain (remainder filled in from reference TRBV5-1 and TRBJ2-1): KAGVTQTPRYLIKTRGQQVTLSCSPISGHRSVSWYQQTPGQGLQFLFEYFSETQRNKGNFPGRFSGRQFSNSRSEMNVSTLELGDSALYLCASSLWQGAPNEQFFGPGTRLTVL.

The CDR3: CASSFPVRETQYF. Here the CDR3 DNA reads TGTGCCAGCAGTTTCCCAGTGCGGGAGACCCAGTACTTC. The chain uses TRBV28 and TRBJ2-5; D gene unclear. The V end was cut by 3 bases, the J end by 5 bases, with 10 bases between. Germline V gene sequence: CDR1 MDHEN, CDR2 SYDVKM. This CDR3 has 13 residues.

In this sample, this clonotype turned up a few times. In nucleotides, the CDR3 is TGCAGTGCGGGGGAGGCCGAGCAGTACTTC. It translates to CSAGEAEQYF. The V gene is TRBV20-1, the J gene TRBJ2-7, with D possibly TRBD2 on 6 matching bases. Trimming took off 6 bases at V and 6 bases at J, with 9 bases between the two ends. The CDR3 covers 10 residues. Germline loops: CDR1 DFQATT, CDR2 SNEGSKA (reference sequence).

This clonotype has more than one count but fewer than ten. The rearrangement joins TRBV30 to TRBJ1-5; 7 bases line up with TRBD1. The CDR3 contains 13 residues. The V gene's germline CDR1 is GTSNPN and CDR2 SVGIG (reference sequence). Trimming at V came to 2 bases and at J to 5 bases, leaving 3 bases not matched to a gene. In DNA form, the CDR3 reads TGTGCCTGGAGTACAGGGGAGTATCAGCCCCAGCATTTT. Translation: CAWSTGEYQPQHF.

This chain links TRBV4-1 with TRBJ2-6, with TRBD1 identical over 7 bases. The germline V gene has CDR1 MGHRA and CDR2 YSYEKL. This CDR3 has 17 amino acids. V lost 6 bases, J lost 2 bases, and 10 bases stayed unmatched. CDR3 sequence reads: CASSRGHTGAGANVLTF. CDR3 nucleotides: TGCGCCAGCAGTCGGGGCCACACAGGGGCTGGGGCCAACGTCCTGACTTTC.

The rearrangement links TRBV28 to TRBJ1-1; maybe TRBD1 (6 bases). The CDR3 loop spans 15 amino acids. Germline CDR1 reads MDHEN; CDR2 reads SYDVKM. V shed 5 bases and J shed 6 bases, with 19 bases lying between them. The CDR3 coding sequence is TGTGCCAGCAGTAACCCCGGGGAGGGGGACGCTGAAGCTTTCTTT. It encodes CASSNPGEGDAEAFF.

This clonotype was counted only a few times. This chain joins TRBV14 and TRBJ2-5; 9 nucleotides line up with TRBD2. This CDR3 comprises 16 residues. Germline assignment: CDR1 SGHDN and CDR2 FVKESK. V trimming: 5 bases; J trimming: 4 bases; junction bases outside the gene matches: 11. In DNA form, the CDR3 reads TGTGCCAGCAGCTCATACCGGGGACTAGCAGGAGAGACCCAGTACTTC. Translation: CASSSYRGLAGETQYF.

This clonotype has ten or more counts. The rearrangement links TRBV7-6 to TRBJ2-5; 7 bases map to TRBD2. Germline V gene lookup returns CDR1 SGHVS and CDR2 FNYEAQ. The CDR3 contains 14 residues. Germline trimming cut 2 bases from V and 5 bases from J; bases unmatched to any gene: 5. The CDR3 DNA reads TGTGCCAGCAGCTTACGCCCCGGGAGGGAGACCCAGTACTTC. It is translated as CASSLRPGRETQYF.

CDR3 in amino acids: CASTPGTDEQFF. CDR3 in DNA: TGTGCCAGCACCCCCGGGACTGATGAGCAGTTCTTC. The chain joins TRBV12-3 or TRBV12-4 to TRBJ2-1; D is possibly TRBD2 (6 bases). The ends were cut back, 7 bases at V and 8 bases at J, with 12 bases in the middle. This CDR3 comprises 12 residues.

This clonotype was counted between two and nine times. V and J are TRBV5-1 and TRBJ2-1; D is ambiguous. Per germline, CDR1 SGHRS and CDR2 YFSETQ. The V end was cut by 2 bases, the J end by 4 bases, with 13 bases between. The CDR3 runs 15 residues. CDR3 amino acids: CASSFSPGGYNEQFF. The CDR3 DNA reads TGCGCCAGCAGCTTCTCCCCGGGCGGATACAATGAGCAGTTCTTC.

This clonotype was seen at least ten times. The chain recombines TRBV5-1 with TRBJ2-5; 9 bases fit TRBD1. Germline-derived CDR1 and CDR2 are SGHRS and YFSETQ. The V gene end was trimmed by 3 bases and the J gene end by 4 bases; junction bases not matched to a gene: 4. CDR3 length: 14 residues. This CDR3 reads CASSSGQGVETQYF. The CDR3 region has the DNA TGCGCCAGCAGCTCGGGACAGGGTGTAGAGACCCAGTACTTC.

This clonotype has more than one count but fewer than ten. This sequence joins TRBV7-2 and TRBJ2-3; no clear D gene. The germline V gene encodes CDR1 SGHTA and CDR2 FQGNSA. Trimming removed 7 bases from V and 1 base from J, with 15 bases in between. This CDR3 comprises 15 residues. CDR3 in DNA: TGTGCCAGCACCTTGAGTCTATCCGGCACAGATACGCAGTATTTT. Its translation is CASTLSLSGTDTQYF.

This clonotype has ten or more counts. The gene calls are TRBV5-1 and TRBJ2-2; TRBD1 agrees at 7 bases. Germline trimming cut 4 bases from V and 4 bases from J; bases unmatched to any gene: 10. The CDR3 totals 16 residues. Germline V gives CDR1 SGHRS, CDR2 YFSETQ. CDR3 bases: TGCGCCAGCAGCGGAACCGGGACAGTGAGCACCGGGGAGCTGTTTTTT. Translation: CASSGTGTVSTGELFF.